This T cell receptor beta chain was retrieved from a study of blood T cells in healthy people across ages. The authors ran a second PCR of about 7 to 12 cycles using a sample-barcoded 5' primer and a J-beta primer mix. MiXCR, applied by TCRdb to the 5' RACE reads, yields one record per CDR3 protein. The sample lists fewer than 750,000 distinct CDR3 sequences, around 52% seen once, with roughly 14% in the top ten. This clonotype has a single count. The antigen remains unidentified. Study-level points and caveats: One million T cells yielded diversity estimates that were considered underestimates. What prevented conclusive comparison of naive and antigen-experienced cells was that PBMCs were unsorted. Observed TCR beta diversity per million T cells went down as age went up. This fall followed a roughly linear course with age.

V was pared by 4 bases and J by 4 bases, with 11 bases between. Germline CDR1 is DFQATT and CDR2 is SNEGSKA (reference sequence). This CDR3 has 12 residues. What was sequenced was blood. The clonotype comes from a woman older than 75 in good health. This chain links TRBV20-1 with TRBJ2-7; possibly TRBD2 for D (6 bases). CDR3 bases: TGCAGTGCTAAGGGACTGACGTACGAGCAGTACTTC. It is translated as CSAKGLTYEQYF.